These T cell receptor beta chains were read from a single sample in a study of prognosis after radiotherapy for stage I lung cancer. Each CDR3 protein gets one entry after TCRdb re-called the multiplex PCR reads with MiXCR. Of about 14,000 distinct CDR3 sequences listed, roughly 30% are singletons. The sequences come from PBMCs, collected before or after stereotactic body radiation therapy (not recorded which). These TCRs come from a donor over 45 with non-small cell lung cancer. The CDR3 runs from the conserved cysteine through the conserved F or W. The D gene is left open where the match is weak. Not all rows give a size; the values are once, few, many and, for expanded clones, a class.

>TRBV5-1|-|many|TRBJ2-3
TGTGCCAGCAGCTTGTCTCGTTCGCCTAGCACAGATACGCAGTATTTT
CASSLSRSPSTDTQYF
>TRBV20-1|-|-|TRBJ1-6
TGCAGTGCTGGGGGAATTAGGTCCTATAATTCACCCCTCCAATTT
CSAGGIRSYNSPLQF
>TRBV20-1|-|many|TRBJ1-2
TGCAGTGCTAGAGTGGCACAGACGGATGGCTACACCTTC
CSARVAQTDGYTF
>TRBV10-3|-|many|TRBJ1-5
TGTGCCATCAGTGATGTCAATCAGCCCCAGCATTTT
CAISDVNQPQHF
>TRBV6-5|-|many|TRBJ1-1
TGTGCCAGCAGTTACGGGTCAAACACTGAAGCTTTCTTT
CASSYGSNTEAFF
>TRBV15|-|-|TRBJ1-3
TGTGCCGCCAGCAAAGAGACCGGATCTGGAAACACCATATATTTT
CAASKETGSGNTIYF
>TRBV6-1|TRBD1|many|TRBJ1-5
TGTGCCAGCAGTGAAGCGAGGGGTGGGACAGCTAGCAATCAGCCCCAGCATTTT
CASSEARGGTASNQPQHF
>TRBV11-2|-|medium-sized|TRBJ2-1
TGTGCCAGCAGCTCCATCCCTCACTCCCGCGTGAGGGAAGCAGAGCAGTTCTTC
CASSSIPHSRVREAEQFF
>TRBV3-1|-|many|TRBJ2-3
TGTGCCAGCAGCCAAGATAGGTTGAGGGCGAAGGCAGATACGCAGTATTTT
CASSQDRLRAKADTQYF
>TRBV19|TRBD1|-|TRBJ2-7
TGTGCCAGTAGTAGCGGACAGGAGTCCTACGGGCAGTACTTC
CASSSGQESYGQYF
>TRBV6-4|TRBD2|-|TRBJ2-1
TGTGCCAGCAGTGAAGGATCCCGGGGGGGAGAGCAGTTCTTC
CASSEGSRGGEQFF
>TRBV2|TRBD1|-|TRBJ1-2
TGTGCCAGTGAGGGACAGGGGAGGGAGAACTATGGCTACACCTTC
CASEGQGRENYGYTF
>TRBV29-1|-|many|TRBJ2-3
TGCAGCGTCGTTATGGGGGATACGCAGTATTTT
CSVVMGDTQYF
>TRBV11-2|TRBD1|medium-sized|TRBJ2-1
TGTGCCAGCAGCGAAGGACAGGGGGCATACAATGAGCAGTTCTTC
CASSEGQGAYNEQFF
>TRBV10-3|-|medium-sized|TRBJ2-3
TGTGCCATGGGACAAGAGGATACGCAGTATTTT
CAMGQEDTQYF
>TRBV27|-|many|TRBJ1-4
TGTGCCAGCAGTTTATCGTGGGGGGGGAAACTGTTTTTT
CASSLSWGGKLFF